This TCR beta chain derives from a study of blood T cell repertoires in COVID-19. In the study overall: Researchers got acute and convalescent COVID-19 samples from the United States, Italy and Spain. Sources were T cells, B-cell-depleted T cells, or PBMCs; the material itself was cDNA or gDNA.

The CDR3 totals 14 residues. Germline assignment: CDR1 SGHNT and CDR2 YYREEE (reference sequence). V was pared by 4 bases and J by 4 bases, with 3 bases of the junction left unmatched. Authors' processing steps: Counts of nucleated cells, estimated from reference gene primer amplification, were obtained. This table comes from immunoSEQ multiplex PCR, and its TCRdb copy is limited to in-frame clones, with some not included. D and trimming come from the DNA, and the V and J calls and clone size come from that table. The sample carries more than 35,000 clones, 80% to 90% recorded once. The rearrangement uses TRBV5-4 and TRBJ2-5; 11 bases align to TRBD1. This receptor was identified in a man aged 25-45 years with active or convalescent COVID-19. The sequencing sample was made of peripheral blood. In nucleotides, the CDR3 is TGTGCCAGCAGCCGGACAGGGGGCGCAGAGACCCAGTACTTC. Translated, it gives CASSRTGGAETQYF.